This T cell receptor (beta chain) stems from a study of cytomegalovirus exposure and HLA in healthy donors (TCRdb year 2017). Study-wide context: An earlier analysis of roughly 630 of the donors reported more than 250 Gb of sequence data and approximately 110 million unique TCR beta sequences from 150 million to 200 million T cells. An early release that covered 500 to 800 HLA-typed donors contained about 300 gigabases of sequencing data and 75 million to 100 million unique TCR sequences. Among the roughly 380 genotyped donors, around 79% belonged to the genetic ancestry cluster associated with self-reported Caucasian donors. The study aimed to test whether signatures of past pathogen exposure could be identified by cataloging public T cell receptors. The T cell repertoires of several hundred subjects were profiled by immunosequencing and related to cytomegalovirus serostatus. Along with the approximately 700-subject first cohort, a separate validation cohort of around 110 different subjects was used. High-throughput TCR immunosequencing, statistical association of individual TCRs with disease status, and machine learning were combined to predict cytomegalovirus infection status. A later analysis re-examined previously published TCR beta repertoires from 500 to 700 donors and added high-resolution HLA genotyping to investigate patterns of TCR occurrence. In the later analysis, no new phenotypic data were used to find candidate immune exposures; instead, reliance was placed on TCR beta sequences and their occurrence across donors. An earlier analysis of roughly 600 of the donors used high-throughput TCR beta sequencing to judge whether each TCR beta V gene segment behaved as functional or pseudogenic. Alongside the repertoire data, information on donor age, sex, ethnicity and CMV serostatus was compiled. A later genetic analysis used genome-wide SNP genotypes for about 60% of the 666 donors, treating that subset as a discovery cohort. All discovery cohort repertoires had been generated using a single sequencing platform. HLA typing included class I and class II loci at four-digit resolution. The number of donors typed differed by locus, with 629-630 for A, B, C, DRB1 and DQB1, roughly 520 for DQA1, approximately 570 for DPA1, and 400 to 490 for DPB1. Because of strong linkage in the cohort, five DR-DQ haplotypes were treated as single units for association and clustering. Among 300 to 450 genotyped donors of the cohort, an average of roughly 240,000 unique TCR beta nucleotide sequences were sequenced per donor, roughly a sixth of them non-productive.

Library generation was performed with the immunoSEQ multiplex PCR assay. For the multiplex PCR, a mixture combining 60 forward primers for TCR Vbeta segments and 13 reverse primers for TCR Jbeta segments was used. Amplification of the CDR3 region of rearranged TCR beta genes was performed with a multiplex PCR assay on genomic DNA. On the Illumina HiSeq System, the amplified TCR beta libraries were sequenced as 87-base-pair reads. Concerning the study's data processing: In a later analysis, roughly 80 million unique TCR beta chains were counted across the roughly 700 repertoires, and about 9.9 million of these chains were shared by at least two donors. To remove PCR and sequencing errors, raw reads were error-corrected and collapsed into unique sequences using a nearest-neighbor algorithm that merged closely related sequences. CDR3 sequences were aligned to IMGT reference sequences to assign V, D and J gene segments. Each retained sequence needed at least a six-nucleotide match to both a V gene segment and a J gene segment. A rearrangement counted as productive if the CDR3 had no stop codons and remained in frame with V and J, and every other rearrangement counted as non-productive. CDR3 was defined by IMGT convention, running from the second conserved V-encoded cysteine to the conserved J-encoded phenylalanine. The earlier analysis of 500 to 650 of the donors excluded any sequence lacking an unambiguous match to a single V gene segment. An earlier analysis of several hundred of the donors called V segments functional above 56.7% productive rearrangements and segregating when the between-donor standard deviation exceeded 5%. A statistical classification framework was built for diagnosing cytomegalovirus status from the catalog of TCR beta chain sequences. V and J gene assignment, in a later analysis, came from comparing TCR nucleotide sequences with IMGT/GENE-DB human TR gene sequences. In a later analysis, CDR3 sequences and most-parsimonious VDJ recombination scenarios were assigned using the TCRdist pipeline. In a later analysis, each TCR beta chain was defined by its CDR3 amino acid sequence together with its V-gene family, and reads lacking a unique V-gene family were excluded. In a later analysis, 550 to 650 highly shared, low-generation-probability nucleotide sequences were removed to address suspected cross-contamination and a sequencing artifact. A later analysis calculated a clonal expansion index for each public chain from normalized within-repertoire ranks of inferred template counts. A later analysis computed generation probabilities with a VDJ recombination model fitted to out-of-frame rearrangements, and checked the results against IGoR. In a later analysis, TCR-TCR, TCR-HLA and TCR-CMV co-occurrence was scored with hypergeometric tests, and a repertoire-size bias correction was applied to TCR pairs. To estimate false discovery rates, a later analysis permuted the HLA or CMV assignments 20 times. In a later analysis, co-occurring TCRs were grouped using DBSCAN, with TCRdist sequence similarity added in when clustering inside HLA-allele-positive subsets. Repertoires with fewer than 30,000 or more than 120,000 public chains were left out of co-occurrence clustering, as were five repertoires with anomalous nucleotide sharing. The table was pulled from immuneACCESS by TCRdb, which kept in-frame rearrangements only. Such tables lose some clones; where checked, under half of the loss comes from unresolved V genes, and the rest has no known cause. D and trimming come from the DNA, and the V and J calls and clone size come from that table. The sample profile shows 60,000 to 75,000 clones; around 80% of them were found once. 2.9% of the sample comes from the top ten.

A word on this clone: Its antigen is currently not known. No much larger clonotype is one base removed from it; base qualities were not supplied.

The research as a whole found: In an earlier analysis of under 600 of the donors, most TCR beta V segments were observed in productive rearrangements about 87% or about 30% of the time, broadly matching IMGT annotations. A total of some 180 TCR beta chains were listed by the study as associated with cytomegalovirus. A cluster of highly shared sequence variants was judged likely to represent a technical artifact of the sequencing pipeline. A further reported finding was that TCR beta sequences accurately predicted the HLA-A and HLA-B alleles for most subjects in the first cohort. Presence/absence analyses assumed roughly uniform sequencing depth across donors, an assumption that may not hold. Because counts were too low, roughly 17 rarely observed V segments, including chromosome 9 orphons, were left out of the earlier analysis of a few hundred of the donors. Specific HLA alleles were associated with 15,000 to 20,000 TCR beta sequences at a false discovery rate of 0.05 in a later analysis. Some IMGT-functional V segments, including TRBV6-2 and TRBV6-3, could not be told apart with the 87-base-pair reads, so those segments were excluded. According to a later genetic analysis, donors in an Asian-associated ancestry cluster had fewer N-insertions in productive TCRs than the approximately 700-donor mean. The authors suggested that the approach could potentially be extended to other disease states and immunological phenotypes. When HLA alleles, especially DR and DQ, strongly co-occurred, TCR associations were difficult to assign to individual alleles. HLA typing was unavailable for some donors at each locus, so association tests used only the typed subset. In vitro tests confirmed that a few of the cytomegalovirus-associated TCR beta chains recognize cytomegalovirus antigens. The only immune exposure information available for the cohort was CMV serostatus. According to a later analysis, TCR association rates differed among HLA loci, with DRB1 alleles showing the most associated TCRs and HLA-C alleles showing the fewest. Most TCR sequences were observed very rarely across donors, whereas some public TCRs were present in many individuals. In a later analysis, several top co-occurrence clusters were reported to appear linked to parvovirus B19, influenza, CMV and Epstein-Barr virus. In a later analysis, HLA-associated TCR beta chains were found to be more clonally expanded and to have lower generation probabilities than equally common non-associated chains. Correlated functional status among segregating V segments might be attributable to linkage disequilibrium, but an unknown experimental factor could not be ruled out. In a later genetic analysis, a missense DCLRE1C variant was associated with V-gene and J-gene trimming of TCR beta chains, and the association was replicated in an independent cohort. This cohort had only TCR beta chains sequenced, and the lack of alpha or paired-chain data limited which features could be detected. The classifier was reported to diagnose cytomegalovirus status with high specificity and sensitivity in both the original cohort and the validation cohort. Most CMV-associated TCR beta chains appeared to be HLA-restricted in a later analysis, and the HLA associations seemed to be driven largely by CMV exposure.

In total, roughly 710 healthy bone marrow donors made up the cohort. At the time of sampling, every cohort member was nominally healthy, though immune exposures that went unrecorded were likely present. The donor was CMV seronegative and was included in the group of a few hundred seronegative cohort members. A peripheral blood sample was provided by each donor, and peripheral blood mononuclear cells were used for TCR beta sequencing. Genomic DNA extraction from the blood cell samples was performed with the Qiagen DNeasy Blood Extraction Kit. Looking up the germline V gene yields CDR1 SGHAT and CDR2 FQNNGV. The CDR3 covers 14 residues, taking in both the cysteine and the phenylalanine. CDR3 DNA is the only sequence kept; it has 42 bases, read in frame from the first base. The junction shows trimming of 5 bases on V and 5 bases on J, and the gene matches do not reach 6 bases of it.

This TCR came from a young woman in good health and CMV-seronegative. Recombination connected TRBV11-2 to TRBJ2-1; 7 nucleotides in the junction match TRBD1. The sample taken for sequencing was PBMCs. CDR3 loop: CASSPWTGDNEQFF. Read as DNA, the sequence is TGTGCCAGCAGCCCTTGGACAGGCGACAATGAGCAGTTCTTC. The variable domain in full, with residues beyond the CDR3 obtained from the reference TRBV11-2 and TRBJ2-1 genes, is EAGVAQSPRYKIIEKRQSVAFWCNPISGHATLYWYQQILGQGPKLLIQFQNNGVVDDSQLPKDRFSAERLKGVDSTLKIQPAKLEDSAVYLCASSPWTGDNEQFFGPGTRLTVL.